Below are 12 T cell receptor beta chains sequenced from a single sample in a study of cytomegalovirus exposure and HLA in healthy donors. It was with 60 Vbeta and 13 Jbeta primers that the PCR ran. Method: immunoSEQ multiplex PCR; TCRdb's copy keeps in-frame clones and lacks some. Found here are roughly 140,000 clones, around 78% of them singletons; the top ten hold 2.5% to 3.5%. Source material: PBMCs. All receptors derive from a man between 35 and 55 years old in good health and CMV-seropositive.

This chain connects TRBV7-2 to TRBJ2-1; 9 positions match TRBD1. Trimming removed 4 bases from V and 10 bases from J; junction bases left unmatched: 5. CDR3 length equals 13 residues. From germline, CDR1 is SGHTA and CDR2 FQGNSA. CDR3 protein: CASSSGQGREQFF. CDR3 DNA: TGTGCCAGCAGCTCGGGACAGGGACGCGAGCAGTTCTTC.

This clone was picked up one time. J is TRBJ1-4 and V is TRBV9; 8 nucleotides agree with TRBD1. J gave up 7 bases and V 0 bases, and 2 bases lay outside the gene matches. The germline gives CDR1 SGDLS, CDR2 YYNGEE. This CDR3 region has 14 residues. CDR3 in DNA: TGTGCCAGCAGCGTAGATGGGACAGGTGAAAAACTGTTTTTT. Translating it yields CASSVDGTGEKLFF.

J is TRBJ2-3 and V is TRBV5-6; 7 bases align to TRBD2. This CDR3 contains 15 residues. The V segment lost 2 bases and the J segment 2 bases; nucleotides outside the gene matches: 5. From germline, CDR1 is SGHDT and CDR2 YYEEEE. The CDR3 protein is CASSFPSGSTDTQYF. The CDR3 DNA follows: TGTGCCAGCAGCTTTCCTAGCGGTTCCACAGATACGCAGTATTTT.

V gene TRBV27 combines with J gene TRBJ1-1; D may be TRBD1 (5 bases). This CDR3 has 14 amino acids. Germline V gene data show CDR1 as MNHEY and CDR2 as SMNVEV (reference sequence). V was clipped by 6 bases and J by 0 bases, with 11 bases between them. The DNA of the CDR3 is TGTGCCAGCAGGCCCGACAGAATGAACACTGAAGCTTTCTTT. Encoded protein: CASRPDRMNTEAFF.

The CDR3 region is CAISESTGGETYEQYF. CDR3 nucleotides: TGTGCCATCAGTGAGTCGACCGGAGGGGAAACCTACGAGCAGTACTTC. This chain joins TRBV10-3 and TRBJ2-5, with D tentatively TRBD2 (6 bases). Judging by the DNA end, TRBJ2-7 fits better; the J call may be wrong. The CDR3 covers 16 residues. The germline V gene has CDR1 ENHRY and CDR2 SYGVKD.

This sequence joins TRBV19 and TRBJ2-1; the D is unclear. Trimming removed 3 bases from V and 0 bases from J, with 9 bases in between. The CDR3 totals 15 residues. Per germline, CDR1 LNHDA and CDR2 SQIVND (reference sequence). The CDR3 DNA reads TGTGCCAGTAGTATTAGCCAGAGCTCCTACAATGAGCAGTTCTTC. Encoded protein: CASSISQSSYNEQFF. Based on the CDR3 plus reference TRBV19 and TRBJ2-1, the full variable domain is DGGITQSPKYLFRKEGQNVTLSCEQNLNHDAMYWYRQDPGQGLRLIYYSQIVNDFQKGDIAEGYSVSREKKESFPLTVTSAQKNPTAFYLCASSISQSSYNEQFFGPGTRLTVL.

This sequence joins TRBV28 and TRBJ1-2; 7 bases match TRBD1. The ends lost 8 bases at V and 10 bases at J; junction bases unmatched: 4. Germline V lookup: CDR1 MDHEN, CDR2 SYDVKM. The CDR3 runs 10 residues. The CDR3 bases are TGTGCCAGCGGAGACAGGGACTACACCTTC. This gives the protein CASGDRDYTF.

The V call is TRBV25-1, the J call TRBJ2-1; 9 positions match TRBD2. V shed 2 bases, J shed 2 bases, and the junction held 4 bases outside the gene matches. CDR3 length equals 16 residues. Germline CDR1 and CDR2: MGHDK and SYGVNS. In DNA, the CDR3 is TGTGCCAGCAGTGAAACAAGCGGGAGGCCCTACAATGAGCAGTTCTTC. Translating gives CASSETSGRPYNEQFF.

The chain links TRBV19 to TRBJ1-6; maybe TRBD1 (5 bases). CDR3 length: 14 amino acids. In germline, CDR1 is LNHDA, CDR2 SQIVND (reference sequence). Trimming pared 7 bases from V and 7 bases from J, leaving 14 bases between. The CDR3 nucleotides are TGTGCCAGTAAGCAGGGTTTGAACAATTCACCCCTCCACTTT. Protein sequence: CASKQGLNNSPLHF.

This chain uses TRBV7-8 with TRBJ2-7; no clear D gene. Trimming took 1 base from V and 3 from J, leaving 13 bases between them. The CDR3 is 15 amino acids. The V gene's germline CDR1 is SGHVS and CDR2 FQNEAQ. The CDR3 loop is CASSLVPWQNYEQYF. The CDR3 nucleotides are TGTGCCAGCAGCTTAGTACCTTGGCAGAACTACGAGCAGTACTTC.

The J gene is TRBJ2-7, the V gene TRBV4-2; 8 bases match TRBD2. This CDR3 has 16 amino acids. V was pared by 4 bases and J by 4 bases, with 12 bases of the junction left unmatched. Germline lookup yields CDR1 LGHNA and CDR2 YNFKEQ. Written as DNA, the CDR3 is TGTGCCAGCAGCCCATTAATGGGACTAGTGTCGTACGAGCAGTACTTC. Amino acid sequence: CASSPLMGLVSYEQYF.

This rearrangement joins TRBV5-1 to TRBJ2-3; 7 bases align to TRBD1. This CDR3 is 14 amino acids long. From germline, CDR1 is SGHRS and CDR2 YFSETQ. Trimming cost V 3 bases and J 2 bases; bases outside gene matches: 3. CDR3: CASSSGQATDTQYF. The DNA of the CDR3 is TGCGCCAGCAGCTCAGGACAGGCCACAGATACGCAGTATTTT.